Only a few counts were recorded for the clone carrying this T cell receptor (beta chain). This specimen belongs to a study of blood T cell repertoires in COVID-19. Study context: Donors in the United States, Italy and Spain gave samples during acute or convalescent COVID-19. PBMCs, B-cell-depleted T cells, or T cells provided the cDNA or gDNA that made up the material.

As processed by the authors: Reference gene primers were amplified, and this amplification served to estimate nucleated cell counts. Assay used: immunoSEQ multiplex PCR; TCRdb lists only in-frame clones, some missing. That table supplies the V and J calls and clone size; D and trimming were determined from the DNA. The table lists approximately 280,000 clones, roughly 85% of them singletons. The CDR3 covers 16 residues. J gave up 2 bases and V 4 bases, and 5 bases lay outside the gene matches. From germline, CDR1 is SGHTA and CDR2 FQGNSA. This receptor was identified in a man aged 45 to 65 with active or convalescent COVID-19. Source material: peripheral blood. The chain combines TRBV7-2 with TRBJ2-7, with TRBD2 identical over 13 bases. The CDR3 protein is CASSWETSGGTYEQYF. The DNA for the CDR3 is TGTGCCAGCAGCTGGGAGACTAGCGGGGGGACCTACGAGCAGTACTTC. The full variable domain, completed using reference TRBV7-2 and TRBJ2-7, is GAGVSQSPSNKVTEKGKDVELRCDPISGHTALYWYRQSLGQGLEFLIYFQGNSAPDKSGLPSDRFSAERTGGSVSTLTIQRTQQEDSAVYLCASSWETSGGTYEQYFGPGTRLTVT.